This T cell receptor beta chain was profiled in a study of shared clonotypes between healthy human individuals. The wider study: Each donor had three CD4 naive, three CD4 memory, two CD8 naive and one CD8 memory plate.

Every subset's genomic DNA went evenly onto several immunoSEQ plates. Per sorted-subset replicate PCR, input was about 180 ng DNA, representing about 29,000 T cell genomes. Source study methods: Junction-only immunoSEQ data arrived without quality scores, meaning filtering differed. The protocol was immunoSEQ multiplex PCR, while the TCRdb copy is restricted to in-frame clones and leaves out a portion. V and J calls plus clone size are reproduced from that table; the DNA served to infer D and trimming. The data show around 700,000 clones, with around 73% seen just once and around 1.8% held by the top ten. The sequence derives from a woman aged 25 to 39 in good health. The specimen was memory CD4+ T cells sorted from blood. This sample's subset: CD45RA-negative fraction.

The CDR3 nucleotides read TGTGCCACCAGCAACAGGAAAGGTTTGAACACTGAAGCTTTCTTT. Translation gives CATSNRKGLNTEAFF. The chain couples TRBV15 to TRBJ1-1; D is perhaps TRBD1 (5 bases). The CDR3 runs to 15 residues. CDR1 LNHNV and CDR2 YYDKDF come from the germline V gene (reference sequence). V was pared by 4 bases and J by 0 bases, with 12 bases between.